Following are 27 T cell receptor beta chains from one sample sequenced in a study of blood T cells in healthy people across ages. Through a sample-barcoded 5' primer and a J-beta primer mix, a second PCR was run for roughly 6 to 11 cycles. TCRdb analysed the 5' RACE reads with MiXCR anew, one entry per CDR3 protein. This table holds approximately 1,700,000 distinct CDR3 sequences, roughly two fifths found once. The sample consisted of blood. The receptors were gathered from a human donor in good health.

This clonotype has a handful of counts. This chain links TRBV5-6 with TRBJ2-1, with 10 bases that match TRBD2. This CDR3 is 15 amino acids long. In germline, CDR1 is SGHDT, CDR2 YYEEEE. V lost 3 bases and J lost 8; bases outside the gene matches: 8. CDR3 residues: CASSYDDSGGYEQFF. For the CDR3, the DNA is TGTGCCAGCAGCTACGATGATAGCGGGGGGTATGAGCAGTTCTTC.

The chain employs TRBV2 and TRBJ2-3; 8 nucleotides match TRBD1. The CDR3 has 15 residues. The V and J ends lost 8 bases and 4 bases, in that order; junction bases with no gene match: 11. Germline CDR1 and CDR2: SNHLY and FYNNEI. The CDR3 DNA sequence: TGTGCCAGCCCCCGCTCCGCAGGGGGCCCAGATACGCAGTATTTT. Protein sequence: CASPRSAGGPDTQYF. Together with reference TRBV2 and TRBJ2-3, the CDR3 gives the full variable domain: EPEVTQTPSHQVTQMGQEVILRCVPISNHLYFYWYRQILGQKVEFLVSFYNNEISEKSEIFDDQFSVERPDGSNFTLKIRSTKLEDSAMYFCASPRSAGGPDTQYFGPGTRLTVL.

This clonotype was seen a handful of times. The rearrangement uses TRBV12-3 or TRBV12-4 and TRBJ1-2; 7 nucleotides line up with TRBD1. This CDR3 has 13 residues. V lost 7 bases to trimming and J lost 8 bases; unmatched junction nucleotides: 10. CDR3 sequence: CASTYRGSHGYTF. The CDR3, as DNA: TGTGCCAGCACTTACAGGGGATCCCACGGCTACACCTTC.

This clonotype was counted a few times. The rearrangement links TRBV7-2 to TRBJ2-3; D tentatively reads TRBD1 or TRBD2 (5 bases each). Germline V gene lookup returns CDR1 SGHTA and CDR2 FQGNSA. This CDR3 is built from 16 residues. V lost 2 bases and J lost 3, with 15 bases in between. The chain's CDR3 is CASSLRGEGLTDTQYF. DNA of the CDR3: TGTGCCAGCAGCTTACGGGGCGAGGGTTTGACAGATACGCAGTATTTT.

V usage is TRBV6-1 and J usage is TRBJ1-2; 9 bases map to TRBD1. The CDR3 consists of 13 residues. The V gene's germline CDR1 is MNHNS and CDR2 SASEGT. Losses at the gene ends were 10 bases for V and 3 bases for J; bases not matched to a gene: 6. The CDR3 loop reads CATRDRVDYGYTF. Here the CDR3 DNA reads TGTGCCACCAGGGACAGGGTGGACTATGGCTACACCTTC.

There are many counts of this clonotype. The gene calls are TRBV20-1 and TRBJ2-3, with TRBD2 as a possible D gene (5 bases). Between the trimmed V and J ends, which lost 6 bases and 8 bases, there was a span of 15 bases. The CDR3 has 12 amino acids. Germline values: CDR1 DFQATT, CDR2 SNEGSKA (reference sequence). As DNA, the CDR3 is TGCAGTGCCGCGGCCCCCCGGGGTACGCAGTATTTT. Residues: CSAAAPRGTQYF.

In its sample, this clonotype was seen a few times. The V call is TRBV20-1, the J call TRBJ1-2, with 7 bases matching TRBD1. Germline CDR1 and CDR2: DFQATT and SNEGSKA (reference sequence). This CDR3 contains 15 residues. Germline trimming cut 6 bases from V and 4 bases from J; bases unmatched to any gene: 14. The CDR3 is CSATYGTANPYGYTF. The CDR3 DNA follows: TGCAGTGCGACTTATGGGACAGCCAACCCCTATGGCTACACCTTC.

This clonotype was observed a handful of times. This chain connects TRBV29-1 to TRBJ2-1, with D possibly matching TRBD2 (5 bases). Germline V gene data show CDR1 as SQVTM and CDR2 as ANQGSEA. The CDR3 loop spans 13 amino acids. V was shortened by 4 bases and J by 13 bases, with 20 bases between the two germline ends. The DNA for the CDR3 is TGCAGCGTTGGGCAGCTAGCCAAAAACATTCAGTTCTTC. This encodes CSVGQLAKNIQFF.

The chain couples TRBV3-1 to TRBJ2-3, with TRBD2 matching over 11 bases. CDR1 is LGHDT, CDR2 YNNKEL, per germline (reference sequence). Trimming at V came to 0 bases and at J to 7 bases, leaving 15 bases not matched to a gene. This CDR3 is built from 19 residues. The CDR3 DNA sequence: TGTGCCAGCAGCCAAGATAGCCTAGCGGGGGGCCAACCTCGGAATACGCAGTATTTT. It yields the protein CASSQDSLAGGQPRNTQYF.

The chain uses TRBV7-6 and TRBJ2-7; 9 nucleotides match TRBD1. The V gene's germline CDR1 is SGHVS and CDR2 FNYEAQ. The V segment lost 3 bases and the J segment 2 bases; nucleotides outside the gene matches: 5. The CDR3 runs to 15 residues. CDR3: CASSLDGTGTYEQYF. The CDR3 region has the DNA TGTGCCAGCAGCTTGGACGGGACAGGGACCTACGAGCAGTACTTC.

CDR3 loop: CASSLEMWGSRNTEAFF. CDR3 sequence (DNA): TGTGCCAGCAGCTTAGAGATGTGGGGGTCACGGAACACTGAAGCTTTCTTT. The chain couples TRBV7-8 to TRBJ1-1; possibly TRBD1 for D (5 bases). Trimming pared 1 base from V and 1 base from J, leaving 16 bases between. This CDR3 spans 17 amino acids. Germline V lookup: CDR1 SGHVS, CDR2 FQNEAQ.

The chain carries TRBV18 and TRBJ1-1; a possible D gene is TRBD1 (5 bases). The CDR3 has 13 residues. Trimming left V 3 bases short and J 7 bases short, with 12 bases between. Germline V gene lookup returns CDR1 KGHSH and CDR2 LQKENI. CDR3 in amino acids: CASSPRGTVEAFF. The CDR3 DNA sequence: TGTGCCAGCTCACCCAGAGGGACGGTTGAAGCTTTCTTT.

The V gene is TRBV30, the J gene TRBJ2-1, with unresolved D. Trimming left V 4 bases short and J 5 bases short, with 15 bases between. The CDR3 has 14 residues. Germline CDR1 GTSNPN, CDR2 SVGIG (reference sequence). This CDR3 is CAWIPLHSHNEQFF. Written as DNA, the CDR3 is TGTGCCTGGATTCCGCTACATTCTCACAATGAGCAGTTCTTC. The full variable domain, its missing parts supplied by reference TRBV30 and TRBJ2-1, is SQTIHQWPATLVQPVGSPLSLECTVEGTSNPNLYWYRQAAGRGLQLLFYSVGIGQISSEVPQNLSASRPQDRQFILSSKKLLLSDSGFYLCAWIPLHSHNEQFFGPGTRLTVL.

The CDR3, as DNA: TGTGCCAGCTCACCGCCCATACAGGGGGATGGCTACACCTTC. This gives the protein CASSPPIQGDGYTF. V usage is TRBV18 and J usage is TRBJ1-2, with 8 bases that match TRBD1. Looked up from germline, CDR1 is KGHSH and CDR2 is LQKENI. The CDR3 length is 14 residues. The V gene end was trimmed by 3 bases and the J gene end by 6 bases; junction bases not matched to a gene: 6.

V usage is TRBV24-1 and J usage is TRBJ2-1; D possibly corresponds to TRBD1 (5 bases). V was clipped by 2 bases and J by 5 bases, with 18 bases between them. The germline CDR1 and CDR2 sequences are KGHDR and SFDVKD. The length of the CDR3 is 17 residues. The CDR3 spells CATSDSGAQYGHNEQFF. CDR3 DNA: TGTGCCACCAGTGATTCTGGGGCCCAGTACGGCCACAATGAGCAGTTCTTC.

The chain recombines TRBV7-2 with TRBJ1-5; no firm D call. This CDR3 region has 12 residues. Between the trimmed V and J ends, which lost 2 bases and 10 bases, there was a span of 9 bases. Germline CDR1 SGHTA, CDR2 FQGNSA. CDR3 sequence reads: CASSLSYGPQHF. In nucleotides, the CDR3 is TGTGCCAGCAGCTTATCTTATGGCCCCCAGCATTTT.

The rearrangement uses TRBV4-3 and TRBJ1-2; D unclear. CDR3 length: 14 amino acids. Deletions cut 0 bases from V and 4 bases from J, with 9 bases between. Germline CDR1 reads LGHNA; CDR2 reads YSLEER. The CDR3 loop reads CASSQETRLYGYTF. CDR3 in DNA: TGCGCCAGCAGCCAAGAAACGCGCCTCTATGGCTACACCTTC.

The chain is built from TRBV7-2 and TRBJ1-2; D possibly corresponds to TRBD1 (6 bases). CDR3 length equals 15 residues. Between the trimmed V and J ends, which lost 1 base and 8 bases, there was a span of 17 bases. CDR1 is SGHTA and CDR2 is FQGNSA in the germline V gene. Here the CDR3 DNA reads TGTGCCAGCAGCTTAGAGGCAGGGGAGGTCTGGGGCTACACCTTC. It is translated as CASSLEAGEVWGYTF.

The CDR3 is CASSVGRANTEAFF. CDR3 nucleotides: TGTGCCAGCAGTGTCGGCAGGGCGAACACTGAAGCTTTCTTT. V and J are TRBV7-9 and TRBJ1-1, with D tentatively TRBD1 (5 bases). The CDR3 runs 14 residues. Trimming took 6 bases from V and 1 from J, leaving 12 bases between them. Germline V gives CDR1 SEHNR, CDR2 FQNEAQ (reference sequence). Variable domain in full (rest from reference TRBV7-9 and TRBJ1-1): DTGVSQNPRHKITKRGQNVTFRCDPISEHNRLYWYRQTLGQGPEFLTYFQNEAQLEKSRLLSDRFSAERPKGSFSTLEIQRTEQGDSAMYLCASSVGRANTEAFFGQGTRLTVV.

On this clonotype: At one end the junction does not follow the germline gene, possibly because of a read error. The V call is TRBV28, the J call TRBJ2-1; D uncertain. The CDR3 contains 10 residues. Germline-derived CDR1 and CDR2 are MDHEN and SYDVKM. CDR3 bases: TGCGCCACCAGCTCGGGTGAGCAGTTCTTC. As protein: CATSSGEQFF.

About this clonotype itself: Mismatch with germline at one junction end may stem from a read error. The gene calls are TRBV20-1 and TRBJ2-5, with D possibly being TRBD1 (6 bases). The CDR3 extends over 14 amino acids. Germline lookup yields CDR1 DFQATT and CDR2 SNEGSKA (reference sequence). The CDR3 nucleotides read TGCAGTGCTAGAGGGGGCAGGGGATGGGAGACCCAGGACTTC. This translates into CSARGGRGWETQDF.

This clonotype appeared a single time. This sequence joins TRBV7-9 and TRBJ1-1; D remains ambiguous. This CDR3 is 12 amino acids long. Trimming pared 4 bases from V and 8 bases from J, leaving 11 bases between. Looked up from germline, CDR1 is SEHNR and CDR2 is FQNEAQ (reference sequence). CDR3 sequence: CASSSGMREAFF. CDR3 coding DNA: TGTGCCAGCAGCTCGGGAATGAGGGAAGCTTTCTTT.

This clonotype turned up a few times. This sequence joins TRBV7-3 and TRBJ2-1; the match to TRBD2 covers 10 bases. V was pared by 6 bases and J by 0 bases, with 5 bases of the junction left unmatched. The CDR3 contains 16 residues. Per the germline V gene, CDR1 is SGHTA and CDR2 is FQGTGA. CDR3 DNA: TGTGCCAGCAGTCGCAGCGGGGGGGTCTCCTACAATGAGCAGTTCTTC. It translates to CASSRSGGVSYNEQFF.

J is TRBJ2-7 and V is TRBV6-2 or TRBV6-3, with 10 bases that match TRBD1. Trimming removed 5 bases from V and 5 bases from J; junction bases left unmatched: 9. This CDR3 comprises 15 residues. The germline V gene encodes CDR1 MNHEY and CDR2 SVGEGT. The DNA for the CDR3 is TGTGCCAGCAGTCGCCGGACAGGGGGACTCAACGAGCAGTACTTC. Its translation is CASSRRTGGLNEQYF.

CDR3 nucleotides: TGCAGTGCACTAACGGACCAGGGGACAGGGACCTACGAGCAGTACTTC. Its protein product is CSALTDQGTGTYEQYF. The chain joins TRBV20-1 to TRBJ2-7; 9 bases agree with TRBD1. Germline V gene lookup returns CDR1 DFQATT and CDR2 SNEGSKA (reference sequence). The CDR3 loop spans 16 amino acids. V lost 6 bases to trimming and J lost 2 bases; unmatched junction nucleotides: 14.

The V call is TRBV20-1, the J call TRBJ2-7; 9 bases map to TRBD1. The J call may be mistaken, given a closer DNA end match to TRBJ2-5. The CDR3 loop spans 14 amino acids. Per the germline V gene, CDR1 is DFQATT and CDR2 is SNEGSKA (reference sequence). The CDR3 is CSASWDRAGETQYF. DNA for the CDR3: TGCAGTGCTAGCTGGGACAGGGCGGGAGAGACCCAGTACTTC.

This clonotype showed up just a few times. This chain joins TRBV6-1 and TRBJ2-7; TRBD2 matches 12 bases. The CDR3 contains 19 residues. J was trimmed by 3 bases and V by 5 bases; bases with no gene match: 17. Germline CDR1 reads MNHNS; CDR2 reads SASEGT. In DNA, the CDR3 is TGTGCCAGCAGTACCCTACTAGCGGGGGGCCCCAGACCCGTCTACGAGCAGTACTTC. Its protein is CASSTLLAGGPRPVYEQYF.